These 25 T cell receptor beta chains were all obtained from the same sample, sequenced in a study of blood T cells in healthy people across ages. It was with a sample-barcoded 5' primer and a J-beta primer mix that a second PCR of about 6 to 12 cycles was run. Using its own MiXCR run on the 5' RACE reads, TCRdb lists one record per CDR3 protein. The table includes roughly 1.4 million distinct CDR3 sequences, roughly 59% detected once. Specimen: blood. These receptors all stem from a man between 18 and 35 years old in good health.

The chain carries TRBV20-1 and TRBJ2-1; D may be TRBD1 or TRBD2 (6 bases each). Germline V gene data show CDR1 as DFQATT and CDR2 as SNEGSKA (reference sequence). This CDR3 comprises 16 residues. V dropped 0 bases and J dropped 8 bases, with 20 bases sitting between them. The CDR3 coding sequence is TGCAGTGCTAGAGAAAGGGCGGGGATTCCAGGGGATGAGCAGTTCTTC. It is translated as CSARERAGIPGDEQFF.

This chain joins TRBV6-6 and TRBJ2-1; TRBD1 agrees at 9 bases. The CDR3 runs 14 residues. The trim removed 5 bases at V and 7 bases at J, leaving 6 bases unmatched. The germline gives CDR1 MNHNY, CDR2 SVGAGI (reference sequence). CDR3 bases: TGTGCCAGCAGTACAGGGGGCGCGGGTAATGAGCAGTTCTTC. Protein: CASSTGGAGNEQFF.

The CDR3 DNA reads as TGTGCCAGCAGCTCGGGACTAGCGGGAGGTCGGGAGCAGTACTTC. It codes for CASSSGLAGGREQYF. The chain is built from TRBV5-4 and TRBJ2-4; TRBD2 aligns across 15 bases. With 3 bases clipped from V and 13 bases from J, the junction kept 8 bases outside the gene matches. From germline, CDR1 is SGHNT and CDR2 YYREEE (reference sequence). The CDR3 is 15 residues long.

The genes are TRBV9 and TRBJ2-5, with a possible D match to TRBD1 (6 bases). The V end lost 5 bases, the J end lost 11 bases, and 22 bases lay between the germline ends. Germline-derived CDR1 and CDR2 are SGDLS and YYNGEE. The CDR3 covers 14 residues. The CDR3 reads CASRPTGPYNEQYF. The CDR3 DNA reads TGTGCCAGCAGACCGACAGGCCCTTACAATGAGCAGTACTTC.

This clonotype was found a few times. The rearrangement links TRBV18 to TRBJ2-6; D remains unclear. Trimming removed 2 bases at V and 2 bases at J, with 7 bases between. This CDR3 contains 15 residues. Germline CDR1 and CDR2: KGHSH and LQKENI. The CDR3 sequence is CASSPGLPGANVLTF. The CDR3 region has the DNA TGTGCCAGCTCACCAGGGCTTCCTGGGGCCAACGTCCTGACTTTC.

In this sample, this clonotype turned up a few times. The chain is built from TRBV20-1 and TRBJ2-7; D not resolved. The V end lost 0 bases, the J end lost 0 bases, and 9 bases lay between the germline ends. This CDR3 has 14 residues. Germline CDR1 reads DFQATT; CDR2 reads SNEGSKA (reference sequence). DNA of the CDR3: TGCAGTGCTAGAGATCTTGTTAGCTCCTACGAGCAGTACTTC. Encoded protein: CSARDLVSSYEQYF.

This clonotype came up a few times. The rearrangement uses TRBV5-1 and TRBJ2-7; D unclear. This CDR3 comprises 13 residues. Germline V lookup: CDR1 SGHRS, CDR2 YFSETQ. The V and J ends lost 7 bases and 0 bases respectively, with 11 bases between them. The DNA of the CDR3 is TGCGCCAGCTATGGACCGAGCTCCTACGAGCAGTACTTC. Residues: CASYGPSSYEQYF.

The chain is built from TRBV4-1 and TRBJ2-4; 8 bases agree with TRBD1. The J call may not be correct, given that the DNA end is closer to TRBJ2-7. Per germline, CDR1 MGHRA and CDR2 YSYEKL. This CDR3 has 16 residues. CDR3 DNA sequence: TGCGCCAGCAGCCGTGCCCCGGGGACAGGTTCCTACGAGCAGTACTTC. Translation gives CASSRAPGTGSYEQYF.

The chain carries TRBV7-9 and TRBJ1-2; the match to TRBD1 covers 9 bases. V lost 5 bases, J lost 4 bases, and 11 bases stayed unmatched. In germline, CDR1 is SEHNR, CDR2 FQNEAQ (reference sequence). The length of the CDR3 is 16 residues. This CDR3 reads CASSITRQGVAYGYTF. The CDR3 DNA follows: TGTGCCAGCAGCATAACACGACAGGGGGTGGCCTATGGCTACACCTTC.

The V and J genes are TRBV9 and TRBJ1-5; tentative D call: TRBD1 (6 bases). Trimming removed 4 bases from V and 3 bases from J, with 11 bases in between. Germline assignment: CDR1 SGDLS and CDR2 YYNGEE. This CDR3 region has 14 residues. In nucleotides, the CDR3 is TGTGCCAGCAGCCCGGACAGCAACAATCAGCCCCAGCATTTT. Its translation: CASSPDSNNQPQHF.

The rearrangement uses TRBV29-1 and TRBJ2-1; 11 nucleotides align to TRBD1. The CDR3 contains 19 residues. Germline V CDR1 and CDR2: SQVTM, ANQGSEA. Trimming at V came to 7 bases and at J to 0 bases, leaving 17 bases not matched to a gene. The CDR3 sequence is CSGTPVFGTGGGSYNEQFF. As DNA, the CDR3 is TGCAGCGGGACACCAGTCTTCGGGACAGGGGGGGGCTCCTACAATGAGCAGTTCTTC.

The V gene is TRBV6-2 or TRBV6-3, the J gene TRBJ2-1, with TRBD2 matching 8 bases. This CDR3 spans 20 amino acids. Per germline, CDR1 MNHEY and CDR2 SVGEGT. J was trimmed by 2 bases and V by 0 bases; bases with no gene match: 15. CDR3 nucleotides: TGTGCCAGCAGTTACTCGAAGGGAGGGTCCGGGACTAGGGCCTACAATGAGCAGTTCTTC. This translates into CASSYSKGGSGTRAYNEQFF.

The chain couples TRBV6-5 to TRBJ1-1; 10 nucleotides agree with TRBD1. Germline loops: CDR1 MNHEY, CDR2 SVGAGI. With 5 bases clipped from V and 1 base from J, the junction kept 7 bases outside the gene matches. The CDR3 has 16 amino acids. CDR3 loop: CASSLDRGGWNTEAFF. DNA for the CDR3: TGTGCCAGCAGTCTGGACAGGGGGGGGTGGAACACTGAAGCTTTCTTT.

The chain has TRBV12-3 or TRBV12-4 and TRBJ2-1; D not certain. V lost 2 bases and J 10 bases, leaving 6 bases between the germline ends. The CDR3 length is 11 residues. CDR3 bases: TGTGCCAGCAGTTTAACTGAGGAGCAGTTCTTC. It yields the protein CASSLTEEQFF.

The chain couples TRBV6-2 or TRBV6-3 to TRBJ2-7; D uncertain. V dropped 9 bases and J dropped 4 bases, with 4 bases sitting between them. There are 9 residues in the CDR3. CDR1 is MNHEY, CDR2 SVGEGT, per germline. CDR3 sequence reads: CARHYEQYF. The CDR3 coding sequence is TGTGCCAGGCATTACGAGCAGTACTTC.

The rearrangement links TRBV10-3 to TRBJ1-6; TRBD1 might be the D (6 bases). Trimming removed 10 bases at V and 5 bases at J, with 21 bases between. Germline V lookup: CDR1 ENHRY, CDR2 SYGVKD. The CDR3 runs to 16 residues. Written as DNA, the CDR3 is TGTGCCACCACAGTCTCGGGGGCGAAAGATAATTCACCCCTCCACTTT. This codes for CATTVSGAKDNSPLHF.

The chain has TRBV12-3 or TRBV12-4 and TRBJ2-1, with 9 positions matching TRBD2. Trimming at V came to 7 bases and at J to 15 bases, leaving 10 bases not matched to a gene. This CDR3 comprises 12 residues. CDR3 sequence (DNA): TGTGCCAGCACTTCTATAGCGGGAGTGGTGTTCTTC. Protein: CASTSIAGVVFF.

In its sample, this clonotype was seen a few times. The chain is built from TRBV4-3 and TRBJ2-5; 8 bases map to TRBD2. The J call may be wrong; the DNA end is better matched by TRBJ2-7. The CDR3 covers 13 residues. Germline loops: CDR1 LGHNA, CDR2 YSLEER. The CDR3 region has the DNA TGCGCCAGCAGCCAAGTTAGCGGGGACGAGCAGTACTTC. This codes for CASSQVSGDEQYF.

CDR3 protein: CASREEDRDYEQYF. CDR3 DNA sequence: TGTGCCAGCAGAGAAGAGGACAGGGACTACGAGCAGTACTTC. The J gene is TRBJ2-7, the V gene TRBV12-3 or TRBV12-4; 8 nucleotides line up with TRBD1. This CDR3 region has 14 residues. The junction had 7 bases not matched to a gene; V was cut back by 6 bases and J by 3 bases.

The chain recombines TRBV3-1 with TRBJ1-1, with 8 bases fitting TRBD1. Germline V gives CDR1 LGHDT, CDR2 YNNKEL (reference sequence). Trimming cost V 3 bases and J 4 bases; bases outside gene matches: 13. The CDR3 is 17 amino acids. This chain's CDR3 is CASSHQLQGVGSTEAFF. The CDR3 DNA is TGTGCCAGCAGCCATCAGCTACAGGGGGTCGGGAGCACTGAAGCTTTCTTT.

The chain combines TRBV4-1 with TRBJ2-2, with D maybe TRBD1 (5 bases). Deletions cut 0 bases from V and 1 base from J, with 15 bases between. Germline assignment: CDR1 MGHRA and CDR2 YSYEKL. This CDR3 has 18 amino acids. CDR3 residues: CASSQEPHPQGNTGELFF. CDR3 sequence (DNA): TGCGCCAGCAGCCAAGAACCCCACCCGCAGGGGAACACCGGGGAGCTGTTTTTT.

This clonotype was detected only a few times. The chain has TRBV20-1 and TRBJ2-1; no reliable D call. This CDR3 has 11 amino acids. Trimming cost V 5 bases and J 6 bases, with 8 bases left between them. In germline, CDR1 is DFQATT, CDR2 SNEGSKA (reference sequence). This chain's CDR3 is CSASSTNEQFF. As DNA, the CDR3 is TGCAGTGCTTCAAGCACCAATGAGCAGTTCTTC.

The CDR3 nucleotides are TGTGCCAGCACGGACACCTCGGATGAGCAGTTCTTC. It codes for CASTDTSDEQFF. The V and J genes are TRBV2 and TRBJ2-1; TRBD1 might be the D (5 bases). The CDR3 consists of 12 residues. The germline V gene has CDR1 SNHLY and CDR2 FYNNEI. Trimming pared 7 bases from V and 8 bases from J, leaving 12 bases between.

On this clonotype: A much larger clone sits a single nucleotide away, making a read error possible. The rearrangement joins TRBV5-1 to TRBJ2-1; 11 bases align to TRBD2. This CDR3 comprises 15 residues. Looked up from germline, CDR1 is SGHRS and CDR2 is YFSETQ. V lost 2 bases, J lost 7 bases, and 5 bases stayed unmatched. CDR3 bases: TGCGCCAGCAGCTTCACTAGCGGGAGCGAGAATGAGCAGTTCTTC. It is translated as CASSFTSGSENEQFF.

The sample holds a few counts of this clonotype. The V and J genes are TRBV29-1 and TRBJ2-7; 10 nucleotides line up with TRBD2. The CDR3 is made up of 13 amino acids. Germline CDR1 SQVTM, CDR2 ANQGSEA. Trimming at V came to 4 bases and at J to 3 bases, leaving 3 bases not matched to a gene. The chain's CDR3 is CSVVLAGFYEQYF. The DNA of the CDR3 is TGCAGCGTTGTACTAGCGGGGTTCTACGAGCAGTACTTC.